This TCR beta chain derives from a study of cytomegalovirus exposure and HLA in healthy donors. Across the whole study: Inside one of the first data releases sat 85 million or so unique TCRs taken from HLA-typed donors.

With 0 bases clipped from V and 2 bases from J, the junction kept 2 bases outside the gene matches. Germline values: CDR1 SGDLS, CDR2 YYNGEE. There are 16 residues in the CDR3. Healthy people donating bone marrow made up the donors. This PCR relied on a set of 60 Vbeta primers and 13 Jbeta primers. The method was immunoSEQ multiplex PCR; TCRdb's version includes in-frame clones alone and lacks a portion of them. The repertoire table contains 120,000 to 150,000 clones. This sequence joins TRBV9 and TRBJ1-3; 10 bases are shared with TRBD1. This sequence was found in a woman aged 50 to 65 in good health and CMV-seronegative. The material sequenced was PBMCs. Here the CDR3 DNA reads TGTGCCAGCAGCGTAGAGACAGGGGGCACTGGAAACACCATATATTTT. Protein: CASSVETGGTGNTIYF.